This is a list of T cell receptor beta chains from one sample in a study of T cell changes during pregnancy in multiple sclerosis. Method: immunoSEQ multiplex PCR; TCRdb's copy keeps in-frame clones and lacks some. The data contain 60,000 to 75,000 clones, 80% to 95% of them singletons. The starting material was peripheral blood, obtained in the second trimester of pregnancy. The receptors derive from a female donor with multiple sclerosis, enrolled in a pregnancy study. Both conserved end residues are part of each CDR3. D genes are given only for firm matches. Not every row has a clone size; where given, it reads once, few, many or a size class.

CDR3: CASSHMGLAGGPNTGELFF
DNA: TGTGCCAGCAGCCACATGGGACTAGCGGGGGGGCCAAACACCGGGGAGCTGTTTTTT
J: TRBJ2-2
V: TRBV28
length: 19
D: TRBD2
size: once

CDR3: CASSPRGAEATEAFF
DNA: TGTGCCAGCAGCCCCAGGGGGGCCGAGGCCACTGAAGCTTTCTTT
J: TRBJ1-1
V: TRBV9
length: 15
D: TRBD1
size: -

CDR3: CASRDRSSYNSPLHF
DNA: TGTGCCAGCAGGGACAGAAGCTCCTATAATTCACCCCTCCACTTT
J: TRBJ1-6
V: TRBV6-1
length: 15
D: -
size: -

CDR3: CASTRTGGTERANYGYTF
DNA: TGTGCCAGTACAAGGACAGGGGGCACCGAGCGGGCTAACTATGGCTACACCTTC
J: TRBJ1-2
V: TRBV19
length: 18
D: TRBD1
size: -

CDR3: CASSRGNQPQHF
DNA: TGTGCCAGCAGCCGGGGGAATCAGCCCCAGCATTTT
J: TRBJ1-5
V: TRBV7-2
length: 12
D: -
size: -

CDR3: CASSLDPGRRAFF
DNA: TGTGCCAGCAGCTTAGATCCAGGGAGGCGAGCTTTCTTT
J: TRBJ1-1
V: TRBV11-3
length: 13
D: -
size: -

CDR3: CASSESGVGYTF
DNA: TGTGCCAGCAGTGAATCAGGGGTAGGCTACACCTTC
J: TRBJ1-2
V: TRBV2
length: 12
D: -
size: -

CDR3: CASSVEGAPAQFF
DNA: TGTGCCAGCAGCGTAGAAGGGGCCCCGGCGCAGTTCTTC
J: TRBJ2-1
V: TRBV9
length: 13
D: -
size: -

CDR3: CASSKDGGRAGVEQFF
DNA: TGTGCCAGCAGCAAAGATGGCGGGAGGGCCGGGGTTGAGCAGTTCTTC
J: TRBJ2-1
V: TRBV21-1
length: 16
D: -
size: once

CDR3: CASSLSPGGYEQYF
DNA: TGTGCCAGCAGTTTATCACCAGGGGGCTACGAGCAGTACTTC
J: TRBJ2-7
V: TRBV27
length: 14
D: TRBD1
size: -

CDR3: CASSLSILRASSYNEQFF
DNA: TGTGCCAGCAGTTTATCGATTCTGAGGGCTTCTTCCTACAATGAGCAGTTCTTC
J: TRBJ2-1
V: TRBV27
length: 18
D: -
size: -

CDR3: CASSETVEAFF
DNA: TGTGCCAGCAGTGAGACAGTCGAAGCTTTCTTT
J: TRBJ1-1
V: TRBV2
length: 11
D: -
size: -

CDR3: CASSETGDSGNTIYF
DNA: TGTGCCAGCAGCGAGACAGGGGACTCTGGAAACACCATATATTTT
J: TRBJ1-3
V: TRBV6-5
length: 15
D: TRBD1
size: -

CDR3: CASSPDSNSGNTIYF
DNA: TGCGCCAGCAGCCCCGACAGCAACTCTGGAAACACCATATATTTT
J: TRBJ1-3
V: TRBV5-1
length: 15
D: -
size: -

CDR3: CASSPQSYEQYF
DNA: TGTGCCAGCAGCCCCCAGTCGTACGAGCAGTACTTC
J: TRBJ2-7
V: TRBV7-2
length: 12
D: -
size: -

CDR3: CASSIAQGADTEAFF
DNA: TGCGCCAGCAGCATAGCACAGGGGGCGGACACTGAAGCTTTCTTT
J: TRBJ1-1
V: TRBV5-1
length: 15
D: TRBD1
size: -

CDR3: CASSYGTAGNTIYF
DNA: TGTGCCAGCAGTTACGGGACAGCCGGAAACACCATATATTTT
J: TRBJ1-3
V: TRBV6-5
length: 14
D: TRBD1
size: -

CDR3: CASSSTSGFYNEQFF
DNA: TGTGCCAGCAGTTCAACTAGCGGATTCTACAATGAGCAGTTCTTC
J: TRBJ2-1
V: TRBV6-6
length: 15
D: TRBD2
size: -

CDR3: CASSMTGTGVTDTQYF
DNA: TGTGCCAGTAGTATGACCGGGACAGGGGTGACAGATACGCAGTATTTT
J: TRBJ2-3
V: TRBV19
length: 16
D: TRBD1
size: -

CDR3: CASGRQGVAYEQYF
DNA: TGTGCCAGCGGTAGACAGGGGGTTGCCTACGAGCAGTACTTC
J: TRBJ2-7
V: TRBV28
length: 14
D: TRBD1
size: -

CDR3: CASSLISSGYGSEQYF
DNA: TGTGCCAGCAGCTTAATAAGTAGCGGCTACGGCTCCGAGCAGTACTTC
J: TRBJ2-7
V: TRBV5-6
length: 16
D: -
size: -

CDR3: CASRAGLFQETQYF
DNA: TGTGCCAGCAGGGCGGGACTTTTCCAAGAGACCCAGTACTTC
J: TRBJ2-5
V: TRBV6-5
length: 14
D: -
size: -

CDR3: CASSTPGTGFVGYTF
DNA: TGTGCCAGCAGTACGCCCGGGACAGGGTTTGTTGGCTACACCTTC
J: TRBJ1-2
V: TRBV25-1
length: 15
D: TRBD1
size: -

CDR3: CASRTGTHPAYEQYF
DNA: TGTGCCAGCAGGACCGGGACACACCCGGCCTACGAGCAGTACTTC
J: TRBJ2-7
V: TRBV28
length: 15
D: -
size: -

CDR3: CASSLSVGGDSGNTIYF
DNA: TGTGCCAGCAGCTTATCTGTAGGGGGGGACTCTGGAAACACCATATATTTT
J: TRBJ1-3
V: TRBV7-6
length: 17
D: -
size: -

CDR3: CASSEVRQGAHTEAFF
DNA: TGTGCCAGCAGTGAGGTACGACAGGGGGCACACACTGAAGCTTTCTTT
J: TRBJ1-1
V: TRBV6-1
length: 16
D: TRBD1
size: once

CDR3: CASSRTGTRETQYF
DNA: TGCGCCAGCAGCAGGACAGGGACAAGAGAGACCCAGTACTTC
J: TRBJ2-5
V: TRBV5-1
length: 14
D: TRBD1
size: -

CDR3: CASSSRGTSGTNTGELFF
DNA: TGTGCCAGCAGCTCTAGGGGGACTAGCGGGACGAACACCGGGGAGCTGTTTTTT
J: TRBJ2-2
V: TRBV7-2
length: 18
D: TRBD2
size: -

CDR3: CASSLVVYEQFF
DNA: TGTGCCAGCAGCTTAGTAGTGTATGAGCAGTTCTTC
J: TRBJ2-1
V: TRBV7-9
length: 12
D: -
size: -

CDR3: CASSFRGGGNTEAFF
DNA: TGTGCCAGCAGCTTCCGCGGCGGGGGCAACACTGAAGCTTTCTTT
J: TRBJ1-1
V: TRBV7-3
length: 15
D: -
size: -

CDR3: CASTKVPSVTGELFF
DNA: TGTGCCAGCACCAAAGTGCCTTCGGTAACCGGGGAGCTGTTTTTT
J: TRBJ2-2
V: TRBV6-5
length: 15
D: -
size: -

CDR3: CAWSVGTGDTEAFF
DNA: TGTGCCTGGAGTGTAGGGACAGGTGACACTGAAGCTTTCTTT
J: TRBJ1-1
V: TRBV30
length: 14
D: TRBD1
size: -

CDR3: CASSPPEGATNTGELFF
DNA: TGTGCCAGCAGCCCTCCGGAAGGGGCCACGAACACCGGGGAGCTGTTTTTT
J: TRBJ2-2
V: TRBV7-9
length: 17
D: -
size: -

CDR3: CASSEQGQGYTF
DNA: TGTGCCAGCAGCGAACAGGGGCAAGGCTACACCTTC
J: TRBJ1-2
V: TRBV5-6
length: 12
D: TRBD1
size: -

CDR3: CASSLEDRGNQPQHF
DNA: TGTGCCAGCAGCTTAGAGGACAGGGGTAATCAGCCCCAGCATTTT
J: TRBJ1-5
V: TRBV7-8
length: 15
D: TRBD1
size: few

CDR3: CASDSGVAVDTQYF
DNA: TGTGCCTCCGACTCAGGGGTCGCCGTGGATACGCAGTATTTT
J: TRBJ2-3
V: TRBV30
length: 14
D: -
size: -

CDR3: CASSFLDAYEQYF
DNA: TGTGCCAGCAGTTTTTTAGATGCCTACGAGCAGTACTTC
J: TRBJ2-7
V: TRBV28
length: 13
D: -
size: -

CDR3: CASSFRGSGANVLTF
DNA: TGTGCCAGCAGCTTCAGGGGATCTGGGGCCAACGTCCTGACTTTC
J: TRBJ2-6
V: TRBV5-6
length: 15
D: -
size: -

CDR3: CASSLGGNGYTF
DNA: TGTGCCAGCTCATTGGGGGGGAATGGCTACACCTTC
J: TRBJ1-2
V: TRBV18
length: 12
D: -
size: -

CDR3: CASSQDDSAYEQYF
DNA: TGTGCCAGCAGCCAAGATGACAGTGCCTACGAGCAGTACTTC
J: TRBJ2-7
V: TRBV9
length: 14
D: -
size: -

CDR3: CASSHGVGAWEQYF
DNA: TGCGCCAGCAGCCATGGAGTGGGGGCTTGGGAGCAGTACTTC
J: TRBJ2-7
V: TRBV5-1
length: 14
D: -
size: -

CDR3: CASSPGGAGEQYF
DNA: TGTGCCAGCTCACCCGGGGGGGCTGGCGAGCAGTACTTC
J: TRBJ2-7
V: TRBV18
length: 13
D: TRBD2
size: once

CDR3: CASSQEGTGAETQYF
DNA: TGCGCCAGCAGCCAAGAGGGGACAGGGGCAGAGACCCAGTACTTC
J: TRBJ2-5
V: TRBV4-1
length: 15
D: TRBD1
size: -

CDR3: CASSFTGGVGVFTEAFF
DNA: TGTGCCAGCAGCTTTACAGGGGGCGTTGGTGTATTCACTGAAGCTTTCTTT
J: TRBJ1-1
V: TRBV7-2
length: 17
D: TRBD1
size: -

CDR3: CASSAGTDTQYF
DNA: TGTGCCAGCAGTGCCGGCACAGATACGCAGTATTTT
J: TRBJ2-3
V: TRBV25-1
length: 12
D: -
size: -

CDR3: CASSLIGTGRTEAFF
DNA: TGTGCCAGCAGCTTAATCGGGACAGGGCGTACTGAAGCTTTCTTT
J: TRBJ1-1
V: TRBV7-3
length: 15
D: TRBD1
size: few

CDR3: CASSKMDRAHEQYF
DNA: TGTGCCAGTAGTAAAATGGACAGGGCCCACGAGCAGTACTTC
J: TRBJ2-7
V: TRBV19
length: 14
D: TRBD1
size: once

CDR3: CASSFAREEAFF
DNA: TGCGCCAGCAGCTTTGCGAGGGAAGAAGCTTTCTTT
J: TRBJ1-1
V: TRBV5-1
length: 12
D: -
size: -

CDR3: CASSLQGGNQPQHF
DNA: TGTGCCAGCAGTTTGCAGGGGGGAAATCAGCCCCAGCATTTT
J: TRBJ1-5
V: TRBV27
length: 14
D: TRBD1
size: -

CDR3: CSVVALAESTDTQYF
DNA: TGCAGCGTTGTCGCACTAGCCGAAAGCACAGATACGCAGTATTTT
J: TRBJ2-3
V: TRBV29-1
length: 15
D: -
size: once

CDR3: CSVFDRQSTDTQYF
DNA: TGCAGCGTTTTCGACAGACAGAGCACAGATACGCAGTATTTT
J: TRBJ2-3
V: TRBV29-1
length: 14
D: -
size: -

CDR3: CASSAQGSANNEQFF
DNA: TGTGCCAGCAGCGCCCAGGGATCAGCAAACAATGAGCAGTTCTTC
J: TRBJ2-1
V: TRBV9
length: 15
D: -
size: -

CDR3: CASREGMNTEAFF
DNA: TGTGCCAGCAGGGAGGGGATGAACACTGAAGCTTTCTTT
J: TRBJ1-1
V: TRBV14
length: 13
D: -
size: -

CDR3: CASSSDLRTEAFF
DNA: TGTGCCAGCAGCTCGGACTTGAGGACTGAAGCTTTCTTT
J: TRBJ1-1
V: TRBV11-2
length: 13
D: -
size: -